This TCR beta chain was found in a study of cytomegalovirus exposure and HLA in healthy donors. The PCR employed 60 Vbeta primers together with 13 Jbeta primers. This table comes from immunoSEQ multiplex PCR, and its TCRdb copy is limited to in-frame clones, with some not included. The sample carries 200,000 or so clones, roughly 80% recorded once. Study findings and constraints: It was reported that the classifier diagnosed cytomegalovirus status with high specificity and sensitivity in both the original and validation cohorts.

In the case of this clone: Its target is unknown.

CDR1 MNHNY and CDR2 SVGAGI come from the germline V gene (reference sequence). This CDR3 comprises 15 residues. The trim removed 6 bases at V and 8 bases at J, leaving 11 bases unmatched. The chain has TRBV6-6 and TRBJ2-1; 9 bases fit TRBD2. Sequenced sample: PBMCs. The clonotype originates from a girl aged 2 to 9 in good health and CMV-seronegative. DNA of the CDR3: TGTGCCAGCAGCCGAGCGGGGGGCCAAGACCATGAGCAGTTCTTC. It encodes CASSRAGGQDHEQFF.